Reported below is one T cell receptor (beta chain). These data originate in a study of blood T cell repertoires in COVID-19. Data came from immunoSEQ multiplex PCR; TCRdb stores just in-frame clones and leaves some out. This table holds some 130,000 clones, roughly 89% found once. Recruits, aged roughly 18 to 95 years, lived in 24 US areas. The V and J ends lost 0 bases and 4 bases respectively, with 9 bases between them. The CDR3 spans 14 residues. The germline V gene encodes CDR1 MNHEY and CDR2 SVGAGI. The source material was PBMCs or T cells enriched from blood (not recorded which). The chain combines TRBV6-5 with TRBJ1-2; a weak D match, TRBD1 (5 bases). The sequence was obtained from a man between 45 and 60 years old who had recovered from COVID-19. DNA for the CDR3: TGTGCCAGCAGTTACTCAGAAGACAGCTATGGCTACACCTTC. Encoded protein: CASSYSEDSYGYTF.